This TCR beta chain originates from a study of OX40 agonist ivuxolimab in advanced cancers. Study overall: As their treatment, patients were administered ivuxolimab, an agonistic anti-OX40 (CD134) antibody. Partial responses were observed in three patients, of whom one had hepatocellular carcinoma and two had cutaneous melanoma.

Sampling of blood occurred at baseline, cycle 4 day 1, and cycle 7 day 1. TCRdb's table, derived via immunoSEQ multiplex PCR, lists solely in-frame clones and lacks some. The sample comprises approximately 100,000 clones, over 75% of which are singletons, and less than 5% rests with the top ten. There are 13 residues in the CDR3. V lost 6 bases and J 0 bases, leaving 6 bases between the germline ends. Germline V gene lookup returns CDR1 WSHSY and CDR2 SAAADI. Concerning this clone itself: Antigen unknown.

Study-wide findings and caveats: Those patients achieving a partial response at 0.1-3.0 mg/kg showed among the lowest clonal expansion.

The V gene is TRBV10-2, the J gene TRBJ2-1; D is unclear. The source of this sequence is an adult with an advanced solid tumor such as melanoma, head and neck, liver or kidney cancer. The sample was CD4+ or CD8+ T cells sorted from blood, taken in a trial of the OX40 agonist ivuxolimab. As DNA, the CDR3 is TGCGCCAGCAGAGACGGCTCCTACAATGAGCAGTTCTTC. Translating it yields CASRDGSYNEQFF.